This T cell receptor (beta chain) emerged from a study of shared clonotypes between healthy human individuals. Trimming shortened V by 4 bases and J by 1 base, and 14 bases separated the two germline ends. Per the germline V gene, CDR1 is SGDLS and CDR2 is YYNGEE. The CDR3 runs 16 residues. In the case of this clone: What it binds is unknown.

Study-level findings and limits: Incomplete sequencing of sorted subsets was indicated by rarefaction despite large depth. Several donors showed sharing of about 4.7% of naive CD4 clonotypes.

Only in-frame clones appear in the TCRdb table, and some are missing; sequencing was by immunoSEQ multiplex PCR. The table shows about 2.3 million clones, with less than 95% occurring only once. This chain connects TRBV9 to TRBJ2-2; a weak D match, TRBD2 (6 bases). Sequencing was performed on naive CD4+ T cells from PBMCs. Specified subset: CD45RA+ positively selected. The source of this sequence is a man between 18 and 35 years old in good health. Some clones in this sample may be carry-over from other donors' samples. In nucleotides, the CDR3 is TGTGCCAGCAGCCCCCGCGGGGACCAGAACACCGGGGAGCTGTTTTTT. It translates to CASSPRGDQNTGELFF.